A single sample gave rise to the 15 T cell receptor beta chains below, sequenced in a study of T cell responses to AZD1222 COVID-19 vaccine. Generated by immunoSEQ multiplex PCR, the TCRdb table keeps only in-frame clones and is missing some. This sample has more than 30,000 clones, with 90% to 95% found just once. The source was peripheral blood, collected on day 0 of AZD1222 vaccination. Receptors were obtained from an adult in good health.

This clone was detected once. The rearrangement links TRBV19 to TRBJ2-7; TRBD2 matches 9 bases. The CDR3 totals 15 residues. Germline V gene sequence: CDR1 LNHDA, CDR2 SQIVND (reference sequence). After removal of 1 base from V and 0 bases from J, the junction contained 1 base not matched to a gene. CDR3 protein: CASSIGLADSYEQYF. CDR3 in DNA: TGTGCCAGTAGTATAGGACTAGCGGACTCCTACGAGCAGTACTTC.

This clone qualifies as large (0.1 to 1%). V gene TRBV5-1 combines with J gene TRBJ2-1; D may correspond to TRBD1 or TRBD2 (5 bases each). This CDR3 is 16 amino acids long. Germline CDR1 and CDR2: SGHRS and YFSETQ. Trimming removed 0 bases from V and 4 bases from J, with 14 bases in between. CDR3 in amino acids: CASSLGGTPSYNEQFF. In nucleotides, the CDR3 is TGCGCCAGCAGCTTGGGGGGGACCCCCTCTTACAATGAGCAGTTCTTC. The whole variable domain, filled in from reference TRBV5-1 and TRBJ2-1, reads KAGVTQTPRYLIKTRGQQVTLSCSPISGHRSVSWYQQTPGQGLQFLFEYFSETQRNKGNFPGRFSGRQFSNSRSEMNVSTLELGDSALYLCASSLGGTPSYNEQFFGPGTRLTVL.

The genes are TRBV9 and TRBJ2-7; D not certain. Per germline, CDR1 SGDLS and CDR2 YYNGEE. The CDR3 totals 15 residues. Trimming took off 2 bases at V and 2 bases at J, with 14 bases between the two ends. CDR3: CASSVGWKGTYEQYF. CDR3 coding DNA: TGTGCCAGCAGCGTCGGGTGGAAGGGAACCTACGAGCAGTACTTC. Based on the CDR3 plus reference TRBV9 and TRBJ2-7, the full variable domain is DSGVTQTPKHLITATGQRVTLRCSPRSGDLSVYWYQQSLDQGLQFLIQYYNGEERAKGNILERFSAQQFPDLHSELNLSSLELGDSALYFCASSVGWKGTYEQYFGPGTRLTVT.

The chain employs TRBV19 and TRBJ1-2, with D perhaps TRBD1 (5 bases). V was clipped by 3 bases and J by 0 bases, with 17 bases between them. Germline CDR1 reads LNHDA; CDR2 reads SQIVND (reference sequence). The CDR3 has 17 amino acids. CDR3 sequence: CASSMWGSGSSNYGYTF. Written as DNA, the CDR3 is TGTGCCAGTAGTATGTGGGGCAGCGGGTCGTCTAACTATGGCTACACCTTC.

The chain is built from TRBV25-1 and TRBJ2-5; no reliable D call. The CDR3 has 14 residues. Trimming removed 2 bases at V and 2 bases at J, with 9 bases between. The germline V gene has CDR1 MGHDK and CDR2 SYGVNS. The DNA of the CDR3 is TGTGCCAGCAGTGAACCTGGACCTCAAGAGACCCAGTACTTC. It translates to CASSEPGPQETQYF.

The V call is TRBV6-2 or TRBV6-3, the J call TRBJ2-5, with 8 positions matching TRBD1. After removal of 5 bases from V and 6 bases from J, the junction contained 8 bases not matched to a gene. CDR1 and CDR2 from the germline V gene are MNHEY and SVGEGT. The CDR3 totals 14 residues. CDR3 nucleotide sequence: TGTGCCAGCAGTCAACCTGGACAGGGCCAGACCCAGTACTTC. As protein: CASSQPGQGQTQYF.

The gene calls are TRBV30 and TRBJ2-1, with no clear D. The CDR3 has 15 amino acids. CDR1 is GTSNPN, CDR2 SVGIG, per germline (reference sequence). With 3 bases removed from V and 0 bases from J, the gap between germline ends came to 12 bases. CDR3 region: CAWSAAASSYNEQFF. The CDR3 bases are TGTGCCTGGAGCGCCGCCGCCAGCTCCTACAATGAGCAGTTCTTC.

The CDR3 DNA is TGTGCCAGCAGCCAACTAAGGGACGCCGTTGCCTATGGCTACACCTTC. Protein: CASSQLRDAVAYGYTF. The chain recombines TRBV4-2 with TRBJ1-2, with D possibly TRBD1 on 5 matching bases. Trimming removed 2 bases from V and 4 bases from J, with 17 bases in between. The germline CDR1 and CDR2 sequences are LGHNA and YNFKEQ. The CDR3 extends over 16 amino acids.

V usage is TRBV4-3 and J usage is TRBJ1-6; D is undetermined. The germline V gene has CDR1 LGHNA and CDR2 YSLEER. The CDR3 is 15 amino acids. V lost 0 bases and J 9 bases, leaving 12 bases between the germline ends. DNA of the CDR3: TGCGCCAGCAGCCAAGATCCGGATCGCAGTTCACCCCTCCACTTT. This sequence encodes CASSQDPDRSSPLHF.

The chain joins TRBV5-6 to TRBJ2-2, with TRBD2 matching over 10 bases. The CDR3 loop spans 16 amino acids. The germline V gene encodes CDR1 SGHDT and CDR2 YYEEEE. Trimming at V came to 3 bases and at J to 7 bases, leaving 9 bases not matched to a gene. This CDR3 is CASSSPLAGSNGELFF. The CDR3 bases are TGTGCCAGCAGCTCCCCACTAGCGGGGAGTAACGGGGAGCTGTTTTTT.

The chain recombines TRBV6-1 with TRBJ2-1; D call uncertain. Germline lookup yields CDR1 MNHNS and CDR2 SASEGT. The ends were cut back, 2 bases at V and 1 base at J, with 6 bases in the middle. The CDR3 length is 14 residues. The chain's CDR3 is CASSESRSYNEQFF. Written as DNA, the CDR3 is TGTGCCAGCAGTGAAAGTCGGTCCTACAATGAGCAGTTCTTC.

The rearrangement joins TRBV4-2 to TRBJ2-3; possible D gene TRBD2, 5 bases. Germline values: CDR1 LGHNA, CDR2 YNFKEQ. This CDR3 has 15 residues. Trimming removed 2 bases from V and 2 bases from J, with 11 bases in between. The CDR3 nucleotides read TGTGCCAGCAGCCAATCCCAGCGGAACACAGATACGCAGTATTTT. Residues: CASSQSQRNTDTQYF.

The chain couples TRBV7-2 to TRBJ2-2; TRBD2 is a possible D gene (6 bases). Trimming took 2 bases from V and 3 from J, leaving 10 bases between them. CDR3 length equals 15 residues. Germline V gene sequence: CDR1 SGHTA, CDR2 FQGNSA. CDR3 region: CASSLIGGDTGELFF. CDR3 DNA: TGTGCCAGCAGCTTAATTGGAGGGGACACCGGGGAGCTGTTTTTT.

CDR3 region: CASRTDPWGEKLFF. The CDR3 DNA reads TGTGCCAGTAGAACGGACCCCTGGGGGGAAAAACTGTTTTTT. This sequence joins TRBV7-2 and TRBJ1-4; the D gene is possibly TRBD1 (5 bases). CDR1 SGHTA and CDR2 FQGNSA come from the germline V gene. Trimming removed 9 bases at V and 8 bases at J, with 19 bases between. The CDR3 runs 14 residues.

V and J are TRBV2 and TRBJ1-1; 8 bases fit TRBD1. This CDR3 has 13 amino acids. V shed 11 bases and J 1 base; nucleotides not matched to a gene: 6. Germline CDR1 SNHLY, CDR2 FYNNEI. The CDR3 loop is CAEGQGGNTEAFF. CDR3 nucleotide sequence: TGTGCCGAAGGACAGGGTGGGAACACTGAAGCTTTCTTT.